The 26 T cell receptor beta chains listed next were all sequenced from one sample in a study of shared clonotypes between healthy human individuals. Assay used: immunoSEQ multiplex PCR; TCRdb lists only in-frame clones, some missing. The top ten hold 1.2% of the sample, which has about 1.5 million clones, roughly 96% seen once. Sequenced: naive CD4+ T cells sorted from blood. Subset in this sample: CD45RA+ positively selected. These receptors originate from a man aged 30 to 39 in good health.

Concerning this clone itself: At one boundary the junction diverges from the germline segment, which might be a read error. This chain uses TRBV19 with TRBJ2-7; 8 bases map to TRBD2. Per germline, CDR1 LNHDA and CDR2 SQIVND (reference sequence). The CDR3 is 16 amino acids. The CDR3 DNA reads TGTGCCGGTAGTGGGTCGGGGAGCGGGAGCTCCTACGAGCAGTACTTC. It yields the protein CAGSGSGSGSSYEQYF.

The chain recombines TRBV5-1 with TRBJ2-3; 8 bases are a match to TRBD2. Germline assignment: CDR1 SGHRS and CDR2 YFSETQ. This CDR3 is 16 amino acids long. Germline trimming cut 2 bases from V and 1 base from J; bases unmatched to any gene: 6. As DNA, the CDR3 is TGCGCCAGCAGCTTTCTGGCGGGAGGTGGCACAGATACGCAGTATTTT. Protein product: CASSFLAGGGTDTQYF.

This chain joins TRBV29-1 and TRBJ1-1; 10 bases agree with TRBD1. The germline V gene has CDR1 SQVTM and CDR2 ANQGSEA. The V gene end was trimmed by 7 bases and the J gene end by 1 base; junction bases not matched to a gene: 9. The CDR3 loop spans 15 amino acids. The CDR3: CSARQGAARNTEAFF. DNA of the CDR3: TGCAGCGCAAGACAGGGGGCCGCGAGGAACACTGAAGCTTTCTTT.

V and J are TRBV5-1 and TRBJ2-1, with TRBD2 identical over 8 bases. The CDR3 has 16 amino acids. With V trimmed by 0 bases and J by 0 bases, 2 bases remained unmatched. Germline CDR1 SGHRS, CDR2 YFSETQ. Here the CDR3 reads CASSLGGGISYNEQFF. The CDR3 region has the DNA TGCGCCAGCAGCTTGGGCGGGGGGATCTCCTACAATGAGCAGTTCTTC.

The chain couples TRBV5-4 to TRBJ1-2; possible D gene TRBD1, 5 bases. From germline, CDR1 is SGHNT and CDR2 YYREEE (reference sequence). V shed 1 base and J shed 0 bases, with 10 bases lying between them. The CDR3 has 15 residues. The chain's CDR3 is CASSLSGGANYGYTF. The CDR3 DNA sequence: TGTGCCAGCAGCTTGAGCGGGGGAGCTAACTATGGCTACACCTTC. Variable domain in full (rest from reference TRBV5-4 and TRBJ1-2): ETGVTQSPTHLIKTRGQQVTLRCSSQSGHNTVSWYQQALGQGPQFIFQYYREEENGRGNFPPRFSGLQFPNYSSELNVNALELDDSALYLCASSLSGGANYGYTFGSGTRLTVV.

This chain links TRBV5-1 with TRBJ2-5; D is uncertain. The CDR3 runs 14 residues. Germline V gene data show CDR1 as SGHRS and CDR2 as YFSETQ. Trimming took off 2 bases at V and 9 bases at J, with 17 bases between the two ends. CDR3 loop: CASSFGRTPGAQYF. The CDR3 coding sequence is TGCGCCAGCAGCTTTGGCAGGACCCCCGGTGCCCAGTACTTC.

CDR3 residues: CASSLSDFYWGADTQYF. The CDR3 DNA sequence: TGTGCCAGCAGCTTATCCGACTTTTATTGGGGGGCCGATACGCAGTATTTT. The rearrangement links TRBV7-2 to TRBJ2-3; either TRBD1 or TRBD2 may fit D (6 bases each). The CDR3 has 17 amino acids. Trimming took off 2 bases at V and 6 bases at J, with 21 bases between the two ends. Germline V gene sequence: CDR1 SGHTA, CDR2 FQGNSA.

In its sample, this clone was seen once. This chain joins TRBV5-4 and TRBJ2-7, with 7 bases matching TRBD2. Germline assignment: CDR1 SGHNT and CDR2 YYREEE (reference sequence). V lost 3 bases and J lost 5; bases outside the gene matches: 11. There are 15 residues in the CDR3. CDR3 loop: CASSSPSSGTHEQYF. The CDR3, as DNA: TGTGCCAGCAGCTCCCCCTCGAGCGGGACCCACGAGCAGTACTTC.

This chain connects TRBV18 to TRBJ2-3; D unresolved. The CDR3 consists of 13 residues. V lost 0 bases and J lost 8, with 9 bases in between. Germline values: CDR1 KGHSH, CDR2 LQKENI. The CDR3 DNA is TGTGCCAGCTCACCACCGTCGCTGGTTACGCAGTATTTT. Translation: CASSPPSLVTQYF.

On this clone itself: Other DNA sequences in this sample translate to the same CDR3. The chain has TRBV28 and TRBJ1-5; 9 nucleotides agree with TRBD1. The CDR3 sequence is 14 residues long. The V gene's germline CDR1 is MDHEN and CDR2 SYDVKM. V lost 5 bases and J lost 6; bases outside the gene matches: 5. The CDR3 sequence: CASSPTGGGQPQHF. The DNA of the CDR3 is TGTGCCAGCAGTCCAACAGGGGGCGGTCAGCCCCAGCATTTT.

V is TRBV7-2 and J is TRBJ2-5, with D possibly matching TRBD2 (6 bases). The CDR3 is made up of 14 amino acids. Trimming removed 4 bases from V and 3 bases from J, with 12 bases in between. Germline V gene data show CDR1 as SGHTA and CDR2 as FQGNSA. Here the CDR3 reads CASSSGRGKETQYF. The CDR3 DNA sequence: TGTGCCAGCAGCTCCGGACGGGGGAAAGAGACCCAGTACTTC.

V and J are TRBV27 and TRBJ2-2; tentatively, D is TRBD2 (6 bases). Germline assignment: CDR1 MNHEY and CDR2 SMNVEV (reference sequence). V gave up 2 bases and J gave up 1 base, with 14 bases separating them. This CDR3 contains 17 residues. The CDR3 is CASSLEGGVLNTGELFF. CDR3 coding DNA: TGTGCCAGCAGTTTAGAGGGCGGGGTATTGAACACCGGGGAGCTGTTTTTT.

The V gene is TRBV29-1, the J gene TRBJ2-5; TRBD1 might be the D (6 bases). The length of the CDR3 is 11 residues. Per germline, CDR1 SQVTM and CDR2 ANQGSEA. The CDR3 DNA sequence: TGCAGTCTCTGGGGGCCGGAGACCCAGTACTTC. Its translation is CSLWGPETQYF.

This clone was observed a single time. The gene calls are TRBV27 and TRBJ2-5; TRBD1 is a possible D gene (6 bases). Trimming removed 5 bases from V and 1 base from J, with 17 bases in between. The germline gives CDR1 MNHEY, CDR2 SMNVEV (reference sequence). The CDR3 length is 16 residues. CDR3 in DNA: TGTGCCAGCAGTCCTGTCCAGTTCAGGGGCCAAGAGACCCAGTACTTC. Translation gives CASSPVQFRGQETQYF.

This chain uses TRBV18 with TRBJ2-2; D is unresolved. The ends were cut back, 0 bases at V and 6 bases at J, with 8 bases in the middle. The CDR3 is 14 amino acids. Germline loops: CDR1 KGHSH, CDR2 LQKENI. The CDR3 DNA follows: TGTGCCAGCTCACCACCGGGTGTTTCCGGGGAGCTGTTTTTT. Translation gives CASSPPGVSGELFF.

This clone was seen just once. The rearrangement joins TRBV19 to TRBJ2-7; 7 bases line up with TRBD1. This CDR3 spans 16 amino acids. The germline V gene has CDR1 LNHDA and CDR2 SQIVND (reference sequence). V lost 2 bases, J lost 3 bases, and 10 bases stayed unmatched. The CDR3: CASSISPQGLLYEQYF. CDR3 in DNA: TGTGCCAGTAGTATATCCCCACAGGGGCTTCTCTACGAGCAGTACTTC.

This clone was seen a few times. The genes are TRBV7-3 and TRBJ1-3; no firm D call. The CDR3 is 15 amino acids. Germline V lookup: CDR1 SGHTA, CDR2 FQGTGA. V lost 2 bases, J lost 0 bases, and 8 bases lay in between. For the CDR3, the DNA is TGTGCCAGCAGCTTAGGCGCCAGCTCTGGAAACACCATATATTTT. Its translation is CASSLGASSGNTIYF.

This clone was observed once. The rearrangement joins TRBV21-1 to TRBJ2-7; TRBD2, as called in the table, went unchecked against the DNA. TRBV21-1 is noted as a pseudogene. The CDR3 is made up of 19 amino acids. The CDR3: CASSKRGGAPPLRSYEQYF. The CDR3 region has the DNA TGTGCCAGCAGCAAAAGGGGGGGGGCGCCCCCATTGCGCTCCTACGAGCAGTACTTC.

The rearrangement joins TRBV5-1 to TRBJ2-2; D is uncertain. This CDR3 comprises 13 residues. Trimming shortened V by 4 bases and J by 5 bases, and 9 bases separated the two germline ends. CDR1 and CDR2 from the germline V gene are SGHRS and YFSETQ. The CDR3 DNA sequence: TGCGCCAGCAGCCGGACCCAAACCGGGGAGCTGTTTTTT. It encodes CASSRTQTGELFF.

The genes are TRBV11-2 and TRBJ1-3; 7 bases match TRBD1. Germline CDR1 reads SGHAT; CDR2 reads FQNNGV. The CDR3 loop spans 17 amino acids. V trimming: 5 bases; J trimming: 0 bases; junction bases outside the gene matches: 10. CDR3 in DNA: TGTGCCAGCAGCCAGACGCAACAGGGGACCTCTGGAAACACCATATATTTT. This sequence encodes CASSQTQQGTSGNTIYF.

The V call is TRBV19, the J call TRBJ2-7; D ambiguous. The CDR3 consists of 13 residues. Trimming left V 2 bases short and J 7 bases short, with 12 bases between. Per germline, CDR1 LNHDA and CDR2 SQIVND (reference sequence). CDR3 bases: TGTGCCAGTAGTATAAACCTCCACGGGGAGCAGTACTTC. Translating gives CASSINLHGEQYF.

As concerns this clone: The same CDR3 is also encoded by other DNA sequences in this sample. The chain uses TRBV29-1 and TRBJ2-7; TRBD1 matches at 12 bases. V shed 7 bases, J shed 4 bases, and the junction held 5 bases outside the gene matches. The germline gives CDR1 SQVTM, CDR2 ANQGSEA. CDR3 length equals 13 residues. The CDR3 region has the DNA TGCAGCGCCGGGGGACAGGGGGCGTACGAGCAGTACTTC. Its translation: CSAGGQGAYEQYF.

This chain connects TRBV27 to TRBJ2-6, with 7 bases aligning to TRBD1. Germline CDR1 is MNHEY and CDR2 is SMNVEV (reference sequence). V dropped 0 bases and J dropped 0; count of bases not matched to a gene: 5. CDR3 length: 18 amino acids. The CDR3 DNA reads as TGTGCCAGCAGTTTATCAGTGGGACAGAGCTCTGGGGCCAACGTCCTGACTTTC. Translated: CASSLSVGQSSGANVLTF.

This chain links TRBV7-9 with TRBJ2-1, with 7 nucleotides matching TRBD2. The germline CDR1 and CDR2 sequences are SEHNR and FQNEAQ (reference sequence). J gave up 8 bases and V 5 bases, and 6 bases lay outside the gene matches. The CDR3 is 13 residues long. The CDR3 nucleotides are TGTGCCAGCAGCAGCGGGATAAGGGATGAGCAGTTCTTC. Its translation: CASSSGIRDEQFF.

The J gene is TRBJ2-4, the V gene TRBV14; 8 nucleotides line up with TRBD2. Trimming at V came to 3 bases and at J to 1 base, leaving 11 bases not matched to a gene. This CDR3 has 18 residues. Germline values: CDR1 SGHDN, CDR2 FVKESK. The chain's CDR3 is CASSQVAGLQGAKNIQYF. The CDR3 nucleotides read TGTGCCAGCAGCCAGGTAGCGGGACTCCAAGGGGCCAAAAACATTCAGTACTTC.

Details on this clone: Other DNA sequences in the sample encode the same CDR3. J is TRBJ1-1 and V is TRBV9; D is unresolved. Looked up from germline, CDR1 is SGDLS and CDR2 is YYNGEE. The ends were cut back, 1 base at V and 1 base at J, with 8 bases in the middle. This CDR3 is built from 14 residues. Here the CDR3 reads CASSVRHSNTEAFF. CDR3 in DNA: TGTGCCAGCAGCGTAAGGCACTCGAACACTGAAGCTTTCTTT. Supplemented by reference TRBV9 and TRBJ1-1, the full variable domain reads DSGVTQTPKHLITATGQRVTLRCSPRSGDLSVYWYQQSLDQGLQFLIQYYNGEERAKGNILERFSAQQFPDLHSELNLSSLELGDSALYFCASSVRHSNTEAFFGQGTRLTVV.